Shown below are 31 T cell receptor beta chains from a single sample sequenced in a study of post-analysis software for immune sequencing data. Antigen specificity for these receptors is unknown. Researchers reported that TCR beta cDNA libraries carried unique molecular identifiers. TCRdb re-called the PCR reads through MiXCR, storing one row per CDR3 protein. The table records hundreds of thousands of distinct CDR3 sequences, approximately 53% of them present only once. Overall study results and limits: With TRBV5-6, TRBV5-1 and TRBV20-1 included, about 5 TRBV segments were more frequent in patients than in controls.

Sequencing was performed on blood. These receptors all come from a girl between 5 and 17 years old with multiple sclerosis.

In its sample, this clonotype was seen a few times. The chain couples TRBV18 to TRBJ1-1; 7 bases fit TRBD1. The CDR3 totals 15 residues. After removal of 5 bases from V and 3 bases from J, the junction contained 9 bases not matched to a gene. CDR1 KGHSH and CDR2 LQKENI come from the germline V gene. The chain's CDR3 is CASSASTGTYTEAFF. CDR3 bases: TGTGCCAGCTCAGCATCGACAGGGACCTACACTGAAGCTTTCTTT.

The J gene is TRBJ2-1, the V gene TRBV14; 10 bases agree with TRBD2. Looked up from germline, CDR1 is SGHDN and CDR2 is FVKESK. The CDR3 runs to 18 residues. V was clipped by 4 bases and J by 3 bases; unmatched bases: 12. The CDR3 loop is CASSPPWSGRAFYNEQFF. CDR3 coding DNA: TGTGCCAGCAGCCCCCCGTGGAGCGGGAGGGCCTTCTACAATGAGCAGTTCTTC.

The DNA of the CDR3 is TGTGCCAGCAGCTTAATGGGTCAGCCCCAGCATTTT. Translation: CASSLMGQPQHF. This sequence joins TRBV13 and TRBJ1-5, with D unresolved. Deletions cut 2 bases from V and 6 bases from J, with 5 bases between. CDR3 length equals 12 residues. Germline values: CDR1 PRHDT, CDR2 FYEKMQ (reference sequence). The full variable domain, with the rest looked up from reference TRBV13 and TRBJ1-5, is AAGVIQSPRHLIKEKRETATLKCYPIPRHDTVYWYQQGPGQDPQFLISFYEKMQSDKGSIPDRFSAQQFSDYHSELNMSSLELGDSALYFCASSLMGQPQHFGDGTRLSIL.

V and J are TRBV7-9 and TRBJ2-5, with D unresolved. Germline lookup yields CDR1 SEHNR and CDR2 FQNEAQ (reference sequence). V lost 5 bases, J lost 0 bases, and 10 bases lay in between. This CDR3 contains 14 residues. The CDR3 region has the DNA TGTGCCAGCAGCCCGGCAATGTACCAAGAGACCCAGTACTTC. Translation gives CASSPAMYQETQYF.

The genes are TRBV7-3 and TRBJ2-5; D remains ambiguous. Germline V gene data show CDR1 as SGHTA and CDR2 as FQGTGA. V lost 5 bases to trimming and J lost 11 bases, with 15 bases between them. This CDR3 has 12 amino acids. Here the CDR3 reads CASSQSLDEQYF. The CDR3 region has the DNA TGTGCCAGCAGCCAGAGCCTGGATGAGCAGTACTTC.

The CDR3 loop reads CASSQSPSARWGEQFF. CDR3 in DNA: TGTGCCAGCTCGCAGTCCCCTTCGGCCCGCTGGGGTGAGCAGTTCTTC. The chain has TRBV6-1 and TRBJ2-1; D call uncertain. Trimming removed 8 bases from V and 9 bases from J, with 26 bases in between. The germline V gene encodes CDR1 MNHNS and CDR2 SASEGT. The CDR3 length is 16 residues.

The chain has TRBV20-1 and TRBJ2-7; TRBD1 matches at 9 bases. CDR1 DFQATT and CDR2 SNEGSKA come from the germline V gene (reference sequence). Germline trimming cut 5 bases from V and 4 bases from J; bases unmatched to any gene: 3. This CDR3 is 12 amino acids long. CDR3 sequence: CSALDRGYEQYF. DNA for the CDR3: TGCAGTGCTCTGGACAGGGGATACGAGCAGTACTTC.

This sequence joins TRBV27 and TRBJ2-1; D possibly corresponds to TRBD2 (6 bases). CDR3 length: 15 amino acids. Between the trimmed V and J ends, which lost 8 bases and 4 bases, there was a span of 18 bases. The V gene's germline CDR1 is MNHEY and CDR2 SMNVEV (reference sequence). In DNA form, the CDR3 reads TGTGCCAGCGCCCTGGAGATAGCGGATTACAATGAGCAGTTCTTC. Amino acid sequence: CASALEIADYNEQFF.

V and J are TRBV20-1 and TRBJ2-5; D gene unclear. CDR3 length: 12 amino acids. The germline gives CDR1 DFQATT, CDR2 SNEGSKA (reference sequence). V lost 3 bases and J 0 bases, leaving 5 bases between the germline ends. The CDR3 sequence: CSASEHQETQYF. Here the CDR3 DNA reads TGCAGTGCTAGCGAACACCAAGAGACCCAGTACTTC.

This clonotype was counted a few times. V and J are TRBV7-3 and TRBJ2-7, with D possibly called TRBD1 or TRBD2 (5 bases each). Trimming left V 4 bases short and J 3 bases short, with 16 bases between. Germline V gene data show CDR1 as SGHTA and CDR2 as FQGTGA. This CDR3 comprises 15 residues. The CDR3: CASSSSRDGHYEQYF. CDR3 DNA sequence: TGTGCCAGCAGCTCCTCCAGGGACGGGCACTACGAGCAGTACTTC.

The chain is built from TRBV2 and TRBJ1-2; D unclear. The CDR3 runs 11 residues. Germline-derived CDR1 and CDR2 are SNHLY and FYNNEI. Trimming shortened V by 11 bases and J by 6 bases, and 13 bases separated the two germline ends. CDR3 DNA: TGTGCCGGTAACGGAGGGAATGGCTACACCTTC. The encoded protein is CAGNGGNGYTF.

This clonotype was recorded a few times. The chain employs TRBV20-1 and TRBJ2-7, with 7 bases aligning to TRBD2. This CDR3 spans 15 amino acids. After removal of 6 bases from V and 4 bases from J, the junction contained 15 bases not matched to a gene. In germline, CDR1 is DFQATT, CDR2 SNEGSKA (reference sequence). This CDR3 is CSALLGLGASYEQYF. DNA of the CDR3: TGCAGTGCCCTCCTAGGACTAGGGGCCTCGTACGAGCAGTACTTC.

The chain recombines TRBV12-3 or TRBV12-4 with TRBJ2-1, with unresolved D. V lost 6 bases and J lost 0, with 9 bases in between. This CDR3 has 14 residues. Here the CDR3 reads CASRWTDSYNEQFF. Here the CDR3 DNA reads TGTGCCAGCAGATGGACGGACTCCTACAATGAGCAGTTCTTC.

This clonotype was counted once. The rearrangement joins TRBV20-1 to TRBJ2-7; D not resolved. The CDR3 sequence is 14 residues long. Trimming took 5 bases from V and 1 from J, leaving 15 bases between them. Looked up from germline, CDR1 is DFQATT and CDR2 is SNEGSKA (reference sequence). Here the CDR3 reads CSAPNIASSYEQYF. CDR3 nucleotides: TGCAGTGCTCCCAACATAGCTTCATCCTACGAGCAGTACTTC.

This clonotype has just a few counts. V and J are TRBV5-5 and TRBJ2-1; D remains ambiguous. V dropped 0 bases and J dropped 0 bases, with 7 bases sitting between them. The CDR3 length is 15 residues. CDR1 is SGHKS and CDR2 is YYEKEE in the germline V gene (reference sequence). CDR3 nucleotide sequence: TGTGCCAGCAGCTTGGCCTTGGGCTCCTACAATGAGCAGTTCTTC. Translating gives CASSLALGSYNEQFF.

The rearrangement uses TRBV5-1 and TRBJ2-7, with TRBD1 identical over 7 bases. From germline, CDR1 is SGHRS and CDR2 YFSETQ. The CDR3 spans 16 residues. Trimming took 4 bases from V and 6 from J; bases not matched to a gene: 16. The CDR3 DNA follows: TGCGCCAGCAGCCAGGGACGGACAGGTTCCTACGTCGAGCAGTACTTC. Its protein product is CASSQGRTGSYVEQYF.

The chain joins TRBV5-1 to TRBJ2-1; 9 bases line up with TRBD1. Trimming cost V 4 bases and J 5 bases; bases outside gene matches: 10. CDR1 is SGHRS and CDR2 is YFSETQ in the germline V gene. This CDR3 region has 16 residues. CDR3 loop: CASSLPTGTGNNEQFF. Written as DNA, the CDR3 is TGCGCCAGCAGCCTACCCACCGGGACAGGGAACAATGAGCAGTTCTTC. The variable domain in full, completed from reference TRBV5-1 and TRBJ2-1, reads KAGVTQTPRYLIKTRGQQVTLSCSPISGHRSVSWYQQTPGQGLQFLFEYFSETQRNKGNFPGRFSGRQFSNSRSEMNVSTLELGDSALYLCASSLPTGTGNNEQFFGPGTRLTVL.

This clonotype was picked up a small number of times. CDR3 in amino acids: CASSPIQGAFDYGYTF. The CDR3 DNA is TGTGCCAGCAGCCCCATTCAGGGGGCCTTTGACTATGGCTACACCTTC. The V call is TRBV28, the J call TRBJ1-2; 8 nucleotides match TRBD1. The length of the CDR3 is 16 residues. The junction had 12 bases not matched to a gene; V was cut back by 6 bases and J by 3 bases. Germline-derived CDR1 and CDR2 are MDHEN and SYDVKM.

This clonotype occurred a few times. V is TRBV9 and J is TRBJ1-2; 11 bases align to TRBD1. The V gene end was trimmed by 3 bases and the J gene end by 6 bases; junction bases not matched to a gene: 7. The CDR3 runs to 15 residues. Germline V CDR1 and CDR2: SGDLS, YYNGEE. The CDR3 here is CASSGRRTGGDGYTF. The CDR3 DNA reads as TGTGCCAGCAGCGGACGTCGGACAGGGGGCGATGGCTACACCTTC.

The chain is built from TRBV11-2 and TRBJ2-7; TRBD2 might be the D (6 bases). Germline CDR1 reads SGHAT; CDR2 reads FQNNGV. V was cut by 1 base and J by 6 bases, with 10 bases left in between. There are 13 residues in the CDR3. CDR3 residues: CASSLGGSGEQYF. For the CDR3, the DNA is TGTGCCAGCAGCTTAGGGGGTAGCGGCGAGCAGTACTTC.

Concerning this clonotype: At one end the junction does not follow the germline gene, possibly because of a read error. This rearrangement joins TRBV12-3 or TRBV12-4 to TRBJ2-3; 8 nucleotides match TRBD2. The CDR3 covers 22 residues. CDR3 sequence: CASSLSSFSRGAAVSSTDTEYF. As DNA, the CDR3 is TGTGCCAGCAGTTTAAGTTCTTTCTCGCGGGGGGCGGCGGTCTCGAGCACAGATACGGAGTATTTT.

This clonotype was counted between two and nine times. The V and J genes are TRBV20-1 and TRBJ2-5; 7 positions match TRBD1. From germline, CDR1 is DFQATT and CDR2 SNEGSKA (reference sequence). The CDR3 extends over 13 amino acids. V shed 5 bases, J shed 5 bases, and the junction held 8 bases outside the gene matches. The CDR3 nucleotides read TGCAGTGCTCCGGGACAGCGTGGGGAGACCCAGTACTTC. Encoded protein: CSAPGQRGETQYF.

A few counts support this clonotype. This CDR3 reads CASSLNGREWDTQYF. The CDR3 coding sequence is TGCGCCAGCAGCTTAAATGGACGGGAGTGGGATACGCAGTATTTT. The V gene is TRBV5-1, the J gene TRBJ2-3, with a possible D match to TRBD2 (6 bases). The germline gives CDR1 SGHRS, CDR2 YFSETQ. This CDR3 is 15 amino acids long. V was pared by 2 bases and J by 6 bases, with 16 bases between. The variable domain in full, completed from reference TRBV5-1 and TRBJ2-3, reads KAGVTQTPRYLIKTRGQQVTLSCSPISGHRSVSWYQQTPGQGLQFLFEYFSETQRNKGNFPGRFSGRQFSNSRSEMNVSTLELGDSALYLCASSLNGREWDTQYFGPGTRLTVL.

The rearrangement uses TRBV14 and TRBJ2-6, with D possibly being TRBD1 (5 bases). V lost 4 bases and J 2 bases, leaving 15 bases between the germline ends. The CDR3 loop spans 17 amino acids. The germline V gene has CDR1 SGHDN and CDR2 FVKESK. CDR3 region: CASSRNRFQAGANVLTF. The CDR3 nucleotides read TGTGCCAGCAGCCGGAACAGGTTTCAAGCTGGGGCCAACGTCCTGACTTTC.

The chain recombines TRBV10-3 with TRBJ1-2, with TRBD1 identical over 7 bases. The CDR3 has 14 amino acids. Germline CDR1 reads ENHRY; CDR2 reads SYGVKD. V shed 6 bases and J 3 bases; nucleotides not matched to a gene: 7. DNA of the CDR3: TGTGCCATCAGCAGAGACAGGGAACACTATGGCTACACCTTC. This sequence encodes CAISRDREHYGYTF.

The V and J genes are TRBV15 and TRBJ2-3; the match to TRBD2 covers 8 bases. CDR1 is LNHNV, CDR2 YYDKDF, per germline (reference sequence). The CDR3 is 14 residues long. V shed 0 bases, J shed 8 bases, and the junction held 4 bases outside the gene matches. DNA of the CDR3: TGTGCCACCAGCAGAGATCGGGAGGGGGTTACGCAGTATTTT. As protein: CATSRDREGVTQYF. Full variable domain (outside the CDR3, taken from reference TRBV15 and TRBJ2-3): DAMVIQNPRYQVTQFGKPVTLSCSQTLNHNVMYWYQQKSSQAPKLLFHYYDKDFNNEADTPDNFQSRRPNTSFCFLDIRSPGLGDTAMYLCATSRDREGVTQYFGPGTRLTVL.

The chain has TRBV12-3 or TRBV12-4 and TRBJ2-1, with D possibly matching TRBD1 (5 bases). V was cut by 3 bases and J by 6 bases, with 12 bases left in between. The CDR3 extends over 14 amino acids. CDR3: CASSFTGLGNEQFF. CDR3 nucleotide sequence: TGTGCCAGCAGTTTCACAGGCCTCGGCAATGAGCAGTTCTTC.

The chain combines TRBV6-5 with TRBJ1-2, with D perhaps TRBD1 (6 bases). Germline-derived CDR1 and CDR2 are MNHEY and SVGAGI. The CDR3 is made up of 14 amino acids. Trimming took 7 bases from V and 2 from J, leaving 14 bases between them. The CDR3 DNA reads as TGTGCCAGCACCAGGGCGGGGGGCAACTATGGCTACACCTTC. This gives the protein CASTRAGGNYGYTF.

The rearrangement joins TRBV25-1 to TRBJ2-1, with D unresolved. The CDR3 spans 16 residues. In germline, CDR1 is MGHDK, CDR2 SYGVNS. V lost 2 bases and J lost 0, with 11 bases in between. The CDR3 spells CASSEPSRSSYNEQFF. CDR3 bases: TGTGCCAGCAGTGAACCCTCGCGGAGCTCCTACAATGAGCAGTTCTTC.

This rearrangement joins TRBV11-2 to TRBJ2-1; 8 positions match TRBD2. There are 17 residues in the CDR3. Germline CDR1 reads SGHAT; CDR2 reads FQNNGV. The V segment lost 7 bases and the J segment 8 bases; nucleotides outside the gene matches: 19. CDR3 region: CASTPSVTGGRSHEQFF. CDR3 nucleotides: TGTGCCAGCACCCCGTCAGTAACGGGCGGGAGGTCACATGAGCAGTTCTTC.

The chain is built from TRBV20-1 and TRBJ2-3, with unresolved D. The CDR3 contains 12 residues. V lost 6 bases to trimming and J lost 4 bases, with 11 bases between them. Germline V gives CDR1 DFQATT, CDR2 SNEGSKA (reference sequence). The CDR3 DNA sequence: TGCAGTGCGGTGGGTGGCCCAGATACGCAGTATTTT. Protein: CSAVGGPDTQYF.